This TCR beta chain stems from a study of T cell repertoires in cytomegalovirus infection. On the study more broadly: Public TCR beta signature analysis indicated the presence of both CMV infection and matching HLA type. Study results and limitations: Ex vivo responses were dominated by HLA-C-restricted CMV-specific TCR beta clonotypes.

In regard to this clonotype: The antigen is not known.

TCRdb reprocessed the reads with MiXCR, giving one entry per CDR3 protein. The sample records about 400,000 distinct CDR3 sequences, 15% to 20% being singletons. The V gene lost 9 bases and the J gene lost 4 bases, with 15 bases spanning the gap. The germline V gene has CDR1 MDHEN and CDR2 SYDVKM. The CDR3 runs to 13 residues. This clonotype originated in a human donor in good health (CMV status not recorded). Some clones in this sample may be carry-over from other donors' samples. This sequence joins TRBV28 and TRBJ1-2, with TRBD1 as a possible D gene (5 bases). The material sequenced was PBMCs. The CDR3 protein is CASSGTDSYGYTF. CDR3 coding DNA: TGTGCCAGTTCCGGGACGGACTCCTATGGCTACACCTTC.